Below are 12 T cell receptor beta chains sequenced from a single sample in a study of CD8+CD57+ T cells in acquired aplastic anemia. The study profiled TCR beta VDJ and CDR3 using genomic DNA as template. TCRdb recomputed calls from the reads with MiXCR, one row per CDR3 protein. The table shows 100,000 to 150,000 distinct CDR3 sequences, with nearly 40% occurring only once. It was patients with CD8+CD57+ cell expansion by flow cytometry who were chosen for sequencing. Sequenced material: sorted CD4+, CD8+, or CD8+CD57+ T cells (not recorded which) from PBMCs. Every receptor here comes from a human donor with aplastic anemia.

On this clonotype: This may stem from a read error, because a much larger clone lies one nucleotide away. Because it lacks the conserved phenylalanine or tryptophan at the end, this CDR3 is likely a read error. This chain connects TRBV12-3 or TRBV12-4 to TRBJ1-2; no definite D call. V lost 5 bases to trimming and J lost 4 bases, with 20 bases between them. This CDR3 has 16 residues. The CDR3 DNA reads as TGTGCCAGCAGTACACGACGCGTTGGCAGGCCCTATGGCTACACCTTG. Translated: CASSTRRVGRPYGYTL.

This clonotype came up many times. V is TRBV19 and J is TRBJ1-4; D is uncertain. This CDR3 is 15 amino acids long. V lost 3 bases, J lost 6 bases, and 14 bases lay in between. The germline V gene has CDR1 LNHDA and CDR2 SQIVND (reference sequence). CDR3 protein: CASSMPQGRDEKLFF. CDR3 bases: TGTGCCAGTAGTATGCCCCAAGGGCGGGATGAAAAACTGTTTTTT.

By share, this clonotype counts as medium-sized. CDR3 DNA sequence: TGTGCCATCAGTGAATCAAGGACCACTGAAGCTTTCTTT. Translation: CAISESRTTEAFF. This rearrangement joins TRBV10-3 to TRBJ1-1, with D unresolved. Trimming left V 3 bases short and J 4 bases short, with 9 bases between. The CDR3 runs to 13 residues. Germline CDR1 ENHRY, CDR2 SYGVKD.

The V call is TRBV16, the J call TRBJ1-5; no clear D. V lost 0 bases and J 2 bases, leaving 11 bases between the germline ends. Germline values: CDR1 KGHSY, CDR2 FQNENV. This CDR3 is 16 amino acids long. CDR3: CASSQSDFWGNQPQHF. Written as DNA, the CDR3 is TGTGCCAGCAGCCAATCGGATTTCTGGGGCAATCAGCCCCAGCATTTT.

This clonotype has ten or more counts. The rearrangement links TRBV5-6 to TRBJ2-7; D is unclear. V was pared by 0 bases and J by 3 bases, with 10 bases between. Germline V gene data show CDR1 as SGHDT and CDR2 as YYEEEE. CDR3 length: 14 residues. The CDR3 sequence is CASSLAGQYYEQYV. CDR3 nucleotides: TGTGCCAGCAGCTTGGCCGGGCAGTACTACGAGCAGTACGTC.

This clonotype appeared a few times. This chain uses TRBV27 with TRBJ1-2, with 9 bases fitting TRBD1. Trimming cost V 2 bases and J 4 bases; bases outside gene matches: 8. CDR3 length: 16 amino acids. Germline loops: CDR1 MNHEY, CDR2 SMNVEV (reference sequence). CDR3 in amino acids: CASSLIGTGFSYGYTF. The CDR3 coding sequence is TGTGCCAGCAGTTTAATCGGGACAGGGTTCTCCTATGGCTACACCTTC.

This clonotype has just one count. The chain combines TRBV12-3 or TRBV12-4 with TRBJ1-2; D gene ambiguous. V dropped 5 bases and J dropped 6 bases, with 13 bases sitting between them. The CDR3 length is 13 residues. CDR3 amino acids: CASSPTFRDGYTF. CDR3 in DNA: TGTGCCAGCAGTCCCACCTTTCGGGATGGCTACACCTTC.

This clonotype was recorded only once. A read error may explain this, as a much larger clone is one base away. The chain joins TRBV7-2 to TRBJ2-5, with D possibly TRBD2 on 7 matching bases. CDR3 length equals 14 residues. CDR1 is SGHTA and CDR2 is FQGNSA in the germline V gene. The CDR3 region is CASSQGSGVKTRYF. The CDR3 DNA is TGTGCCAGCAGTCAGGGGAGCGGGGTTAAGACCCGGTACTTC.

There are a few counts of this clonotype. A much larger clonotype is one base distant, so this may be a read error. The genes are TRBV11-2 and TRBJ1-3; 10 positions match TRBD1. Trimming at V came to 4 bases and at J to 2 bases, leaving 5 bases not matched to a gene. Looked up from germline, CDR1 is SGHAT and CDR2 is FQNNGV. The CDR3 consists of 16 residues. The CDR3 DNA is TGTGCCAGCAGCTCCGACAGGGGGCGGGCTGGAAACACCATATATTTT. Its translation: CASSSDRGRAGNTIYF. Complete variable domain (other parts from reference TRBV11-2 and TRBJ1-3): EAGVAQSPRYKIIEKRQSVAFWCNPISGHATLYWYQQILGQGPKLLIQFQNNGVVDDSQLPKDRFSAERLKGVDSTLKIQPAKLEDSAVYLCASSSDRGRAGNTIYFGEGSWLTVV.

CDR3 nucleotide sequence: TGTGCCAGCAGCAGCTATGGGGGAGAGACCCAGTACTTC. This sequence encodes CASSSYGGETQYF. The chain has TRBV7-2 and TRBJ2-5, with D perhaps being TRBD1 or TRBD2 (5 bases each). This CDR3 is 13 amino acids long. Trimming pared 5 bases from V and 4 bases from J, leaving 11 bases between. Germline values: CDR1 SGHTA, CDR2 FQGNSA.

Ten or more counts support this clonotype. The chain joins TRBV7-2 to TRBJ1-1; D gene unclear. This CDR3 spans 17 amino acids. CDR1 and CDR2 (germline): SGHTA, FQGNSA. Deletions cut 2 bases from V and 4 bases from J, with 20 bases between. As DNA, the CDR3 is TGTGCCAGCAGCTTACGAACCGGGAGCGGGGAGACCACTGAAGCTTTCTTT. Translation gives CASSLRTGSGETTEAFF.

The sample holds many counts of this clonotype. The chain carries TRBV14 and TRBJ1-5; possibly TRBD1 for D (6 bases). The CDR3 has 14 amino acids. The germline V gene encodes CDR1 SGHDN and CDR2 FVKESK. Trimming shortened V by 5 bases and J by 5 bases, and 13 bases separated the two germline ends. This CDR3 is CASSSQGGDQPQHF. The CDR3 DNA reads as TGTGCCAGCAGCTCACAGGGCGGGGATCAGCCCCAGCATTTT.